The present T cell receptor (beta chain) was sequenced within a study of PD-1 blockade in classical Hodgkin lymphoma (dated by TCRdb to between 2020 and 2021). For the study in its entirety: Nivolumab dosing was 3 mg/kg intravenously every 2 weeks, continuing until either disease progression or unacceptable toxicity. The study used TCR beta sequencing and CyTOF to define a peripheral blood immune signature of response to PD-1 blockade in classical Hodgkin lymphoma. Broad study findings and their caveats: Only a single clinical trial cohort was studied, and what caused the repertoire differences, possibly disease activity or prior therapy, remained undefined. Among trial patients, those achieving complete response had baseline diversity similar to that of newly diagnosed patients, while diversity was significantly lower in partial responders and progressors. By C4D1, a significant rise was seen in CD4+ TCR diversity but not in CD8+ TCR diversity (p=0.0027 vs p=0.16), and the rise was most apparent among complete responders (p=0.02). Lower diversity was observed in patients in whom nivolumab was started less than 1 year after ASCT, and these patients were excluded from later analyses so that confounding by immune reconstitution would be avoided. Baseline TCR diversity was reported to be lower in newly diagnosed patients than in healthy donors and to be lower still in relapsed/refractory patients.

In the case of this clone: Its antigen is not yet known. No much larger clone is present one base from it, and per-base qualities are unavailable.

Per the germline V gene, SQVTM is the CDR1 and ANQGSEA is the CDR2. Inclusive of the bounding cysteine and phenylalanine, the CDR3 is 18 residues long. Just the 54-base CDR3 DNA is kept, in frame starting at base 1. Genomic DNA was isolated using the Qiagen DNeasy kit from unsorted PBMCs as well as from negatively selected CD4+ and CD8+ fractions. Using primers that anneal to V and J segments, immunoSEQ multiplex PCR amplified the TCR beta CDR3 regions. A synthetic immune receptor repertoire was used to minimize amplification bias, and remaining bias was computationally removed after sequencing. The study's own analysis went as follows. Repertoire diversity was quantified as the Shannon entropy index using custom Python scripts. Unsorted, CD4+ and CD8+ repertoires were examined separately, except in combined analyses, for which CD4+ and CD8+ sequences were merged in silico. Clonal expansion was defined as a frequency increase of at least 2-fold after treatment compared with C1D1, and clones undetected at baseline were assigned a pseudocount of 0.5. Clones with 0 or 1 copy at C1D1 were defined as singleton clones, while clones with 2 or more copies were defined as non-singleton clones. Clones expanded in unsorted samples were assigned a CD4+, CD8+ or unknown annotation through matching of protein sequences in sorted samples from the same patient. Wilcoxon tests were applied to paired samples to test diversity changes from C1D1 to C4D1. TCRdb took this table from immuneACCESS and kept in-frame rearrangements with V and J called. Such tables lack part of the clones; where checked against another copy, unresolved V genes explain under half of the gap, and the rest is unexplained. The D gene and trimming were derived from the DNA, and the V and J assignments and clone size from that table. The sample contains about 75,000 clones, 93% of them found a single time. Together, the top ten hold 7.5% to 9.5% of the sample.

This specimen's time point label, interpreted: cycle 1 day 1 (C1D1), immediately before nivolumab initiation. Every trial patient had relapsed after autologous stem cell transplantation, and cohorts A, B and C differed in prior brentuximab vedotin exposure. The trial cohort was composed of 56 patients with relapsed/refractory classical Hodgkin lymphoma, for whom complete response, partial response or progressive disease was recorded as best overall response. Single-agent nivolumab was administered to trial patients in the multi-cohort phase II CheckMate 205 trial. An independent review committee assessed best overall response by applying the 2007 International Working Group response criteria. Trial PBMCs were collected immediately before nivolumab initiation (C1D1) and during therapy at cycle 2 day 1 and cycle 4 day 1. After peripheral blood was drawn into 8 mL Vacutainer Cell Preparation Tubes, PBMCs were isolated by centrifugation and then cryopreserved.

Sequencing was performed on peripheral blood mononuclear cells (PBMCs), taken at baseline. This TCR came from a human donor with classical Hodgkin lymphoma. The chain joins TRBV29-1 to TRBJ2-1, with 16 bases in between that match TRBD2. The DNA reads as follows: TGCAGTACACCCCCGGGACTAGCGGGAGGGCTCTCCTACAATGAGCAGTTCTTC. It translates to CSTPPGLAGGLSYNEQFF.